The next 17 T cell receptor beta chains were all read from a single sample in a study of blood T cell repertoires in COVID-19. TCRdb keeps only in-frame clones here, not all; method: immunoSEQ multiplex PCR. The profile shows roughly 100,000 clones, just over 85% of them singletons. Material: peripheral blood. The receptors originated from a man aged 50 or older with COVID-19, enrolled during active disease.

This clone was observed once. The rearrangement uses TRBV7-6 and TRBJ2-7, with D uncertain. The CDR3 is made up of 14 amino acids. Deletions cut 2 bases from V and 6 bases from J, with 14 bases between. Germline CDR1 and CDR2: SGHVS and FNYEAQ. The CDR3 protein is CASSLSVYGLEQYF. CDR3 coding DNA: TGTGCCAGCAGCTTATCTGTTTACGGTCTCGAGCAGTACTTC.

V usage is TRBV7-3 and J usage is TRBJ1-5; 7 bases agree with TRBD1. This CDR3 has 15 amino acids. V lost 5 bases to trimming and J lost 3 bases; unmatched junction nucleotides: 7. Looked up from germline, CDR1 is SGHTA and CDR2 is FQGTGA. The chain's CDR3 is CASSHTGENNQPQHF. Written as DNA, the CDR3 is TGTGCCAGCAGCCACACAGGGGAGAACAATCAGCCCCAGCATTTT. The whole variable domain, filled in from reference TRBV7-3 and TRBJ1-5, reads GAGVSQTPSNKVTEKGKYVELRCDPISGHTALYWYRQSLGQGPEFLIYFQGTGAADDSGLPNDRFFAVRPEGSVSTLKIQRTERGDSAVYLCASSHTGENNQPQHFGDGTRLSIL.

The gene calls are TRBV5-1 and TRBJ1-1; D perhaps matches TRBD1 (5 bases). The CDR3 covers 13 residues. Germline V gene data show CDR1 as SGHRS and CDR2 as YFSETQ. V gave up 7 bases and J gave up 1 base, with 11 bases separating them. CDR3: CASGRGGNTEAFF. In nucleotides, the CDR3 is TGCGCCAGCGGTCGCGGGGGGAACACTGAAGCTTTCTTT.

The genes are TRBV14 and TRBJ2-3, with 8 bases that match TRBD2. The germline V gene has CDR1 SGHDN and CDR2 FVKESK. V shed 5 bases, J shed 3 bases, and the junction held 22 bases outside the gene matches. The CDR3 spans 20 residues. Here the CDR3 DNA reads TGTGCCAGCAGCTATAGACTCCCTCGGGGGGGAACCCAGGTGACAGATACGCAGTATTTT. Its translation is CASSYRLPRGGTQVTDTQYF. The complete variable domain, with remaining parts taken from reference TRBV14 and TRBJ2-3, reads EAGVTQFPSHSVIEKGQTVTLRCDPISGHDNLYWYRRVMGKEIKFLLHFVKESKQDESGMPNNRFLAERTGGTYSTLKVQPAELEDSGVYFCASSYRLPRGGTQVTDTQYFGPGTRLTVL.

DNA of the CDR3: TGTGCCAGCAGCTTCGACAGGGCCAGCGGTTCTGAAGCTTTCTTT. Translation: CASSFDRASGSEAFF. This sequence joins TRBV7-9 and TRBJ1-1; 7 bases agree with TRBD1. The germline CDR1 and CDR2 sequences are SEHNR and FQNEAQ (reference sequence). V lost 3 bases, J lost 6 bases, and 10 bases stayed unmatched. The CDR3 consists of 15 residues.

DNA of the CDR3: TGTGCCAGTAGTCTCCGGGACAGTCGTCAGCCCCAGCATTTT. Amino acids: CASSLRDSRQPQHF. The chain is built from TRBV19 and TRBJ1-5; 7 bases are shared with TRBD1. With V trimmed by 5 bases and J by 6 bases, 7 bases remained unmatched. Germline CDR1 reads LNHDA; CDR2 reads SQIVND (reference sequence). The CDR3 sequence is 14 residues long.

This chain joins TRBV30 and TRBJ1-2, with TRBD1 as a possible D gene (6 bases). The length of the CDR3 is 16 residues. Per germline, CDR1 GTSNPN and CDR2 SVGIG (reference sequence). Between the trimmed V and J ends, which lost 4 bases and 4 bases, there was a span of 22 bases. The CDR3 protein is CAWNMSPRQVRYGYTF. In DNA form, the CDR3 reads TGTGCCTGGAATATGAGTCCGAGACAGGTCCGCTATGGCTACACCTTC.

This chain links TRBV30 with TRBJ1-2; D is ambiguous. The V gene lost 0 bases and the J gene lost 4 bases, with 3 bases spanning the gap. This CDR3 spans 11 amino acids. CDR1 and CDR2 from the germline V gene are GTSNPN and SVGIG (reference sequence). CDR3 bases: TGTGCCTGGAGTGTGGCCTATGGCTACACCTTC. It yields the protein CAWSVAYGYTF.

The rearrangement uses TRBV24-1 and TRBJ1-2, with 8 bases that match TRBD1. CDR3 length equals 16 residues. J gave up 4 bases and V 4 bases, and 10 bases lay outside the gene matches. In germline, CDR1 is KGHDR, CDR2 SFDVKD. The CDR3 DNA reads TGTGCCACCAGTGACCCCAGACAGGGGATGGGCTATGGCTACACCTTC. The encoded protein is CATSDPRQGMGYGYTF.

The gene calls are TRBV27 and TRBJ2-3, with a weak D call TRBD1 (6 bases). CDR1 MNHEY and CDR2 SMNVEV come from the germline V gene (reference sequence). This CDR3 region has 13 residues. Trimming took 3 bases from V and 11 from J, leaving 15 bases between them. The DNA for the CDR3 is TGTGCCAGCAGTTTCCAGGGGCCAGGGCAGCAGTATTTT. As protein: CASSFQGPGQQYF.

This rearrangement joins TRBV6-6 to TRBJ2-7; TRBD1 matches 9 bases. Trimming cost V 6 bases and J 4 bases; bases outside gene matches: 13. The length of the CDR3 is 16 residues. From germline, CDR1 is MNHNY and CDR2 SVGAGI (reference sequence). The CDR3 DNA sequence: TGTGCCAGCAGCCCACTCCTGGACAGGGGTGGATACGAGCAGTACTTC. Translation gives CASSPLLDRGGYEQYF.

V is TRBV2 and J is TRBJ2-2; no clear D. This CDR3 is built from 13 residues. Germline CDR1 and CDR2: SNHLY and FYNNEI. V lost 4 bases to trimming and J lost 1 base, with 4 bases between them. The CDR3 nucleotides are TGTGCCAGCAGTGGGCAGAACACCGGGGAGCTGTTTTTT. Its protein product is CASSGQNTGELFF.

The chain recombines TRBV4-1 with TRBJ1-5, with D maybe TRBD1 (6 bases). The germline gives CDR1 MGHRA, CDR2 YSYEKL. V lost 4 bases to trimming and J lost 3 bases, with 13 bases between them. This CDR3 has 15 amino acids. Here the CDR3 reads CASSLAQGNNQPQHF. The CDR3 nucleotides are TGCGCCAGCAGCCTGGCACAGGGTAACAATCAGCCCCAGCATTTT.

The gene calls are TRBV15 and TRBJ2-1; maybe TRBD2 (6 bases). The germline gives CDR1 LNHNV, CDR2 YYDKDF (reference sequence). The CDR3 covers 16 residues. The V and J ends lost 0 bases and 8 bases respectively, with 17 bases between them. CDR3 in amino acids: CATSREKGISGDEQFF. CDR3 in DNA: TGTGCCACCAGCAGAGAAAAGGGGATTTCGGGGGATGAGCAGTTCTTC. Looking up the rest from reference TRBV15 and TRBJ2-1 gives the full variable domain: DAMVIQNPRYQVTQFGKPVTLSCSQTLNHNVMYWYQQKSSQAPKLLFHYYDKDFNNEADTPDNFQSRRPNTSFCFLDIRSPGLGDTAMYLCATSREKGISGDEQFFGPGTRLTVL.

The CDR3: CASSLRGQGLKGYTF. As DNA, the CDR3 is TGTGCCAGCAGTTTAAGAGGACAGGGATTGAAAGGCTACACCTTC. The chain couples TRBV27 to TRBJ1-2, with 8 bases aligning to TRBD1. Losses at the gene ends were 2 bases for V and 8 bases for J; bases not matched to a gene: 10. From germline, CDR1 is MNHEY and CDR2 SMNVEV (reference sequence). The CDR3 covers 15 residues.

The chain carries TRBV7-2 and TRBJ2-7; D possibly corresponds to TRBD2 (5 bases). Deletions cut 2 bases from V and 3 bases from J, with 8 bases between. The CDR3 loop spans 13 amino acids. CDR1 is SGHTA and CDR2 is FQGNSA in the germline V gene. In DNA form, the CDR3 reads TGTGCCAGCAGCTTACCGGGGATCTACGAGCAGTACTTC. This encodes CASSLPGIYEQYF. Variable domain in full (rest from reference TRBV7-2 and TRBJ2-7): GAGVSQSPSNKVTEKGKDVELRCDPISGHTALYWYRQSLGQGLEFLIYFQGNSAPDKSGLPSDRFSAERTGGSVSTLTIQRTQQEDSAVYLCASSLPGIYEQYFGPGTRLTVT.

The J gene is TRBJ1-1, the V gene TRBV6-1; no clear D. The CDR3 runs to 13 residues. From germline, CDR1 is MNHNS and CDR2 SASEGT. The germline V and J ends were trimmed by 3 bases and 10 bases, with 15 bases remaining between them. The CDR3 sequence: CASSEDGESVAFF. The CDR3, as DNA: TGTGCCAGCAGTGAGGATGGGGAGTCCGTAGCTTTCTTT.